This is a list of T cell receptor beta chains from one sample in a study of CD8 T cells in ankylosing spondylitis. MiXCR was run by TCRdb on the 5' RACE reads, yielding one entry per CDR3 protein. The sample records 150,000 to 250,000 distinct CDR3 sequences, 9.5% to 15% being singletons. The specimen was blood, either unsorted or a sorted T cell fraction (not recorded which). Receptor source: a male donor with ankylosing spondylitis or in good health (not recorded which). Each CDR3 is given with its conserved first and last residue. A D gene is named only where the DNA matches it firmly. Clone size, where shown, is once, few, many, or a class for clones that have expanded.

j_call: TRBJ1-2; v_call: TRBV11-2; d_call: TRBD1; clone_size: few; cdr3_aa: CASSPLTGSGYGYTF; cdr3_nt: TGTGCCAGCAGCCCCCTGACAGGGTCGGGCTATGGCTACACCTTC
j_call: TRBJ1-1; v_call: TRBV5-5; d_call: .; clone_size: .; cdr3_aa: CASSLPYRDTEAFF; cdr3_nt: TGTGCCAGCAGCTTGCCCTACAGGGACACTGAAGCTTTCTTT
j_call: TRBJ2-3; v_call: TRBV4-1; d_call: TRBD2; clone_size: few; cdr3_aa: CASSRATSGGLTDTQYF; cdr3_nt: TGCGCCAGCAGCCGAGCGACTAGCGGGGGACTCACAGATACGCAGTATTTT
j_call: TRBJ2-2; v_call: TRBV2; d_call: TRBD1; clone_size: few; cdr3_aa: CASQIAGQGGTGELFF; cdr3_nt: TGTGCCAGTCAGATTGCGGGACAGGGAGGCACCGGGGAGCTGTTTTTT
j_call: TRBJ2-7; v_call: TRBV29-1; d_call: TRBD1; clone_size: .; cdr3_aa: CSVVADRVPYEQYF; cdr3_nt: TGCAGCGTTGTTGCCGACAGGGTACCCTACGAGCAGTACTTC
j_call: TRBJ2-1; v_call: TRBV7-9; d_call: TRBD2; clone_size: few; cdr3_aa: CASSLTSGDIEQFF; cdr3_nt: TGTGCCAGCAGCTTGACTAGCGGGGACATTGAGCAGTTCTTC
j_call: TRBJ1-6; v_call: TRBV6-1; d_call: .; clone_size: .; cdr3_aa: CASSRGRPSRNSPLHF; cdr3_nt: TGTGCCAGCAGCCGGGGGAGGCCCTCTCGCAATTCACCCCTCCACTTT
j_call: TRBJ1-2; v_call: TRBV6-5; d_call: .; clone_size: few; cdr3_aa: CASSYSEGGDGYTF; cdr3_nt: TGTGCCAGCAGTTACTCGGAGGGAGGGGATGGCTACACCTTC
j_call: TRBJ2-3; v_call: TRBV6-5; d_call: TRBD1; clone_size: .; cdr3_aa: CASSYPGQSSTDTQYF; cdr3_nt: TGTGCCAGCAGTTACCCGGGACAGAGTAGCACAGATACGCAGTATTTT
j_call: TRBJ1-1; v_call: TRBV4-2; d_call: .; clone_size: .; cdr3_aa: CASSPPSSWDTEAFF; cdr3_nt: TGTGCCAGCAGCCCCCCCAGCTCTTGGGACACTGAAGCTTTCTTT
j_call: TRBJ2-1; v_call: TRBV6-1; d_call: .; clone_size: .; cdr3_aa: CASSSGLRGAQFF; cdr3_nt: TGTGCCAGCAGCAGCGGGCTTAGGGGGGCCCAGTTCTTC
j_call: TRBJ2-2; v_call: TRBV5-1; d_call: TRBD1; clone_size: few; cdr3_aa: CASSPGQGDTGELFF; cdr3_nt: TGCGCCAGCAGCCCGGGACAGGGGGACACCGGGGAGCTGTTTTTT
j_call: TRBJ2-6; v_call: TRBV13; d_call: .; clone_size: .; cdr3_aa: CAVGTEGGANVLTF; cdr3_nt: TGTGCCGTAGGGACTGAGGGTGGTGCCAACGTCCTGACTTTC
j_call: TRBJ2-3; v_call: TRBV5-1; d_call: .; clone_size: many; cdr3_aa: CASSLEGSSPDTQYF; cdr3_nt: TGCGCCAGCAGCTTGGAGGGGAGCTCCCCAGATACGCAGTATTTT
j_call: TRBJ2-2; v_call: TRBV6-5; d_call: .; clone_size: .; cdr3_aa: CASKWAGELFF; cdr3_nt: TGTGCCAGCAAATGGGCCGGGGAGCTGTTTTTT
j_call: TRBJ2-6; v_call: TRBV3-1; d_call: .; clone_size: many; cdr3_aa: CASSQDSSGANVLTF; cdr3_nt: TGTGCCAGCAGCCAAGATAGCTCTGGGGCCAACGTCCTGACTTTC
j_call: TRBJ2-3; v_call: TRBV6-4; d_call: TRBD2; clone_size: .; cdr3_aa: CASSEEAGGSTDTQYF; cdr3_nt: TGTGCCAGCAGTGAGGAAGCGGGGGGAAGCACAGATACGCAGTATTTT
j_call: TRBJ1-1; v_call: TRBV6-1; d_call: TRBD1; clone_size: few; cdr3_aa: CASIPGDRGSPLGPEAFF; cdr3_nt: TGTGCCAGCATCCCGGGGGACAGGGGAAGCCCTCTGGGGCCTGAAGCTTTCTTT
j_call: TRBJ2-7; v_call: TRBV9; d_call: .; clone_size: many; cdr3_aa: CASSVEHSYEQYF; cdr3_nt: TGTGCCAGCAGCGTAGAACACAGCTACGAGCAGTACTTC
j_call: TRBJ2-2; v_call: TRBV7-6; d_call: TRBD1; clone_size: .; cdr3_aa: CAVTNTGGKSYGELFF; cdr3_nt: TGTGCCGTCACCAACACAGGGGGGAAGTCATACGGGGAGCTGTTTTTT
j_call: TRBJ1-1; v_call: TRBV5-5; d_call: .; clone_size: .; cdr3_aa: CASSLLADYNTEAFF; cdr3_nt: TGTGCCAGCAGCTTGCTGGCGGACTATAACACTGAAGCTTTCTTT
j_call: TRBJ2-1; v_call: TRBV29-1; d_call: TRBD2; clone_size: many; cdr3_aa: CSVEGLAGGPTYNEQFF; cdr3_nt: TGCAGCGTTGAAGGCCTAGCGGGAGGGCCGACCTACAATGAGCAGTTCTTC
j_call: TRBJ2-1; v_call: TRBV2; d_call: .; clone_size: .; cdr3_aa: CASREADTSYNEQFF; cdr3_nt: TGTGCCAGCAGGGAAGCGGATACCTCCTACAATGAGCAGTTCTTC
j_call: TRBJ2-3; v_call: TRBV12-3/TRBV12-4; d_call: TRBD1; clone_size: few; cdr3_aa: CASSPTGVSTDTQYF; cdr3_nt: TGTGCCAGCAGCCCTACAGGGGTCTCCACAGATACGCAGTATTTT
j_call: TRBJ2-7; v_call: TRBV4-1; d_call: .; clone_size: few; cdr3_aa: CASSQDKGTYEQYF; cdr3_nt: TGCGCCAGCAGCCAAGATAAGGGAACCTACGAGCAGTACTTC
j_call: TRBJ2-1; v_call: TRBV9; d_call: TRBD2; clone_size: .; cdr3_aa: CASSPGGPTGYEQFF; cdr3_nt: TGTGCCAGCAGCCCGGGAGGGCCGACAGGCTATGAGCAGTTCTTC
j_call: TRBJ1-2; v_call: TRBV6-5; d_call: .; clone_size: few; cdr3_aa: CASTGPNYGYTF; cdr3_nt: TGTGCCAGCACGGGACCTAACTATGGCTACACCTTC
j_call: TRBJ2-1; v_call: TRBV7-9; d_call: .; clone_size: .; cdr3_aa: CASTKELDYGHNEQFF; cdr3_nt: TGTGCCAGCACCAAAGAGCTCGACTATGGTCACAATGAGCAGTTCTTC
j_call: TRBJ2-3; v_call: TRBV6-1; d_call: .; clone_size: .; cdr3_aa: CASSESFWRLTDTQYF; cdr3_nt: TGTGCCAGCAGTGAATCGTTTTGGAGGTTGACAGATACGCAGTATTTT
j_call: TRBJ1-2; v_call: TRBV4-1; d_call: .; clone_size: few; cdr3_aa: CASSQDPSEPFGYGYTF; cdr3_nt: TGCGCCAGCAGCCAAGACCCATCTGAGCCGTTTGGCTATGGCTACACCTTC
j_call: TRBJ1-1; v_call: TRBV19; d_call: .; clone_size: .; cdr3_aa: CASNPGLYSNTEAFF; cdr3_nt: TGTGCCAGTAATCCCGGCCTTTACTCGAACACTGAAGCTTTCTTT
j_call: TRBJ2-7; v_call: TRBV7-9; d_call: .; clone_size: .; cdr3_aa: CASSPPLAPYEQYF; cdr3_nt: TGTGCCAGCAGCCCTCCCCTAGCTCCCTACGAGCAGTACTTC
j_call: TRBJ1-1; v_call: TRBV7-7; d_call: .; clone_size: few; cdr3_aa: CASSSGSNTEAFF; cdr3_nt: TGTGCCAGCAGCTCCGGGTCCAACACTGAAGCTTTCTTT
j_call: TRBJ2-7; v_call: TRBV9; d_call: TRBD1; clone_size: few; cdr3_aa: CASSLRTGDNEQYF; cdr3_nt: TGTGCCAGCAGCCTCCGGACAGGGGACAACGAGCAGTACTTC
j_call: TRBJ2-1; v_call: TRBV6-1; d_call: .; clone_size: .; cdr3_aa: CASSITSGAPKEFF; cdr3_nt: TGTGCCAGCAGTATCACCTCCGGGGCCCCCAAGGAGTTCTTC
j_call: TRBJ2-6; v_call: TRBV30; d_call: .; clone_size: .; cdr3_aa: CAWNPGSGANVLTF; cdr3_nt: TGTGCCTGGAATCCAGGATCAGGGGCCAACGTCCTGACTTTC
j_call: TRBJ2-1; v_call: TRBV12-3/TRBV12-4; d_call: TRBD2; clone_size: many; cdr3_aa: CASSSSGGSDNEQFF; cdr3_nt: TGTGCCAGCAGTTCTAGCGGGGGTTCCGACAATGAGCAGTTCTTC
j_call: TRBJ1-5; v_call: TRBV27; d_call: TRBD1; clone_size: few; cdr3_aa: CASSLFQGGNQPQHF; cdr3_nt: TGTGCCAGCAGTTTGTTTCAGGGGGGCAATCAGCCCCAGCATTTT
j_call: TRBJ2-2; v_call: TRBV6-5; d_call: .; clone_size: .; cdr3_aa: CASSYSGVPNTGELFF; cdr3_nt: TGTGCCAGCAGTTACTCTGGGGTCCCTAACACCGGGGAGCTGTTTTTT
j_call: TRBJ1-5; v_call: TRBV27; d_call: .; clone_size: many; cdr3_aa: CASSFRGSNQPQHF; cdr3_nt: TGTGCCAGCAGTTTCAGGGGAAGCAATCAGCCCCAGCATTTT
j_call: TRBJ2-2; v_call: TRBV14; d_call: .; clone_size: .; cdr3_aa: CASSQVQLVRKNTGELFF; cdr3_nt: TGTGCCAGCAGCCAAGTCCAACTAGTAAGGAAGAACACCGGGGAGCTGTTTTTT
j_call: TRBJ2-1; v_call: TRBV6-5; d_call: .; clone_size: .; cdr3_aa: CASSLPDYNEQFF; cdr3_nt: TGTGCCAGCAGTCTACCAGACTACAATGAGCAGTTCTTC
j_call: TRBJ2-1; v_call: TRBV9; d_call: TRBD2; clone_size: few; cdr3_aa: CASSVGRGGPYNEQFF; cdr3_nt: TGTGCCAGCAGCGTAGGACGGGGGGGCCCCTACAATGAGCAGTTCTTC
j_call: TRBJ2-7; v_call: TRBV7-9; d_call: .; clone_size: .; cdr3_aa: CASSYEIRDKIYEQYF; cdr3_nt: TGTGCCAGCAGCTACGAAATCCGGGACAAGATCTACGAGCAGTACTTC
j_call: TRBJ2-7; v_call: TRBV18; d_call: TRBD2; clone_size: .; cdr3_aa: CASSPAGGPNEQYF; cdr3_nt: TGTGCCAGCTCCCCAGCGGGAGGGCCGAACGAGCAGTACTTC
j_call: TRBJ2-7; v_call: TRBV27; d_call: .; clone_size: few; cdr3_aa: CASSLTGVSYEQYF; cdr3_nt: TGTGCCAGCAGCCTCACGGGAGTTTCCTACGAGCAGTACTTC
j_call: TRBJ2-7; v_call: TRBV5-1; d_call: TRBD1; clone_size: few; cdr3_aa: CASSPTTGVTYEQYF; cdr3_nt: TGCGCCAGCAGCCCCACCACAGGGGTCACCTACGAGCAGTACTTC
j_call: TRBJ1-2; v_call: TRBV19; d_call: TRBD1; clone_size: .; cdr3_aa: CASQDRLGYGYTF; cdr3_nt: TGTGCCAGTCAGGACAGGTTGGGCTATGGCTACACCTTC
j_call: TRBJ1-1; v_call: TRBV29-1; d_call: .; clone_size: few; cdr3_aa: CSVQGPPEAFF; cdr3_nt: TGCAGCGTCCAGGGTCCCCCTGAAGCTTTCTTT
j_call: TRBJ2-7; v_call: TRBV12-3/TRBV12-4; d_call: .; clone_size: few; cdr3_aa: CASSAGRAYEQYF; cdr3_nt: TGTGCCAGCAGTGCGGGACGTGCCTACGAGCAGTACTTC
j_call: TRBJ1-1; v_call: TRBV5-1; d_call: .; clone_size: many; cdr3_aa: CASSLVGMVGNTEAFF; cdr3_nt: TGCGCCAGCAGCTTGGTGGGGATGGTAGGGAACACTGAAGCTTTCTTT
j_call: TRBJ2-1; v_call: TRBV4-1; d_call: .; clone_size: few; cdr3_aa: CASSQDRSPPYNEQFF; cdr3_nt: TGCGCCAGCAGCCAAGATCGCTCCCCTCCCTACAATGAGCAGTTCTTC
j_call: TRBJ1-1; v_call: TRBV2; d_call: TRBD1; clone_size: few; cdr3_aa: CATDGQGSTEAFF; cdr3_nt: TGTGCCACCGACGGACAGGGATCCACTGAAGCTTTCTTT